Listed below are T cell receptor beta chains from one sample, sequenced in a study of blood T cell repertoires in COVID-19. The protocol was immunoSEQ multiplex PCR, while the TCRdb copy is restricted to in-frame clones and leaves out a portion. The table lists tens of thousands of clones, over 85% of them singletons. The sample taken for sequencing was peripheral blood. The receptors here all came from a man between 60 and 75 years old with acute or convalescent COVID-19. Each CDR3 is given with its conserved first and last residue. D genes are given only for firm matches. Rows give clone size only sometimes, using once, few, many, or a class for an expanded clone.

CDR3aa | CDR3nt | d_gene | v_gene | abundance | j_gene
CASSHRQGTTEAFF | TGTGCCAGCAGCCATCGGCAGGGGACCACTGAAGCTTTCTTT | - | TRBV3-1/TRBV3-2 | - | TRBJ1-1
CASSLRGSLVNEKLFF | TGTGCCAGCAGCTTAAGGGGCTCCCTGGTTAATGAAAAACTGTTTTTT | - | TRBV11-2 | - | TRBJ1-4
CASLEQGTYYEQYF | TGTGCCAGTTTGGAACAGGGGACTTACTACGAGCAGTACTTC | - | TRBV5-6 | once | TRBJ2-7
CASSFTGGETQYF | TGTGCCAGCAGCTTCACGGGAGGAGAGACCCAGTACTTC | TRBD2 | TRBV7-6 | once | TRBJ2-5
CASLWTAMYGYTF | TGTGCCAGCCTTTGGACAGCTATGTATGGCTACACCTTC | - | TRBV6-6 | once | TRBJ1-2
CASSQTGGGQPQHF | TGTGCCAGCAGCCAGACAGGGGGCGGGCAGCCCCAGCATTTT | TRBD1 | TRBV3-1/TRBV3-2 | - | TRBJ1-5
CACMTGYTEAFF | TGTGCCTGTATGACAGGATACACTGAAGCTTTCTTT | - | TRBV30 | - | TRBJ1-1
CASSPFPGQGNYGYTF | TGCGCCAGCAGCCCCTTTCCGGGACAGGGTAACTATGGCTACACCTTC | TRBD1 | TRBV5-1 | few | TRBJ1-2
CASSQVGTQGDTIYF | TGTGCCAGCAGCCAGGTCGGGACCCAGGGGGACACCATATATTTT | TRBD1 | TRBV3-1/TRBV3-2 | - | TRBJ1-3
CASSPQGIFGNTIYF | TGTGCCAGCAGTCCGCAGGGGATATTTGGAAACACCATATATTTT | - | TRBV6-5 | - | TRBJ1-3
CASRTPTGGVTEAFF | TGTGCCAGCAGGACCCCGACAGGGGGCGTCACTGAAGCTTTCTTT | TRBD1 | TRBV6-5 | - | TRBJ1-1
CASRRQGPNSPLHF | TGTGCCAGCAGGAGACAGGGTCCCAATTCACCCCTCCACTTT | TRBD1 | TRBV6-5 | - | TRBJ1-6
CASSLSTGEVVQPQHF | TGTGCCAGCAGCTTAAGTACGGGGGAGGTGGTTCAGCCCCAGCATTTT | - | TRBV5-6 | - | TRBJ1-5
CASSQGNKGTEAFF | TGTGCCAGCAGTCAAGGAAACAAGGGGACTGAAGCTTTCTTT | - | TRBV3-1/TRBV3-2 | - | TRBJ1-1
CASSPQGRFQPQHF | TGCGCCAGCAGTCCTCAGGGGAGATTTCAGCCCCAGCATTTT | - | TRBV10-2 | once | TRBJ1-5
CASTDRGTGVEKLFF | TGTGCCAGCACTGATCGTGGGACAGGGGTTGAAAAACTGTTTTTT | TRBD1 | TRBV7-8 | - | TRBJ1-4
CASILRQGVNQPQHF | TGTGCCAGCATTCTCCGGCAGGGGGTTAATCAGCCCCAGCATTTT | TRBD1 | TRBV6-5 | - | TRBJ1-5
CASSLDNTQYF | TGCGCCAGCAGCCTTGACAATACGCAGTATTTT | - | TRBV5-1 | - | TRBJ2-3
CASSLVAGGYGYTF | TGTGCCAGCAGCTTGGTGGCAGGGGGCTATGGCTACACCTTC | TRBD1 | TRBV5-4 | - | TRBJ1-2
CASNRGGTDTQYF | TGTGCCAGTAATCGGGGGGGCACAGATACGCAGTATTTT | TRBD2 | TRBV19 | once | TRBJ2-3
CASSSRLLAGGSGEQFF | TGCGCCAGCAGCTCCCGTTTACTAGCGGGGGGATCGGGTGAGCAGTTCTTC | TRBD2 | TRBV5-1 | - | TRBJ2-1
CASSFQGFSYEQYF | TGTGCCAGCAGCTTTCAGGGGTTCTCCTACGAGCAGTACTTC | - | TRBV7-9 | - | TRBJ2-7
CASSRNRGYNSPLHF | TGTGCCAGCAGTCGTAACAGGGGATATAATTCACCCCTCCACTTT | TRBD1 | TRBV11-2 | few | TRBJ1-6